The 9 T cell receptor beta chains in this list originate from one sample, sequenced in a study of cytomegalovirus exposure and HLA in healthy donors. The PCR employed 60 Vbeta primers together with 13 Jbeta primers. The data were produced by immunoSEQ multiplex PCR, yet TCRdb's version contains in-frame clones alone and is incomplete. Of under 150,000 clones listed, roughly 80% are singletons. The specimen was PBMCs. The origin of the receptors is a man between 25 and 39 years old in good health and CMV-seronegative.

The rearrangement links TRBV7-2 to TRBJ1-2; D is ambiguous. Trimming removed 1 base at V and 10 bases at J, with 16 bases between. CDR3 size: 14 residues. From germline, CDR1 is SGHTA and CDR2 FQGNSA. This chain's CDR3 is CASSLGVTYGDYTF. The CDR3 DNA follows: TGTGCCAGCAGCTTAGGTGTCACCTATGGAGACTACACCTTC.

This clone has more than one count but fewer than ten. The chain joins TRBV5-1 to TRBJ2-1; 8 bases agree with TRBD2. The V segment lost 4 bases and the J segment 4 bases; nucleotides outside the gene matches: 7. Per the germline V gene, CDR1 is SGHRS and CDR2 is YFSETQ. CDR3 length: 15 amino acids. The CDR3, as DNA: TGCGCCAGCAGCAACGGGGGGGGCGCATACAATGAGCAGTTCTTC. This translates into CASSNGGGAYNEQFF.

The chain joins TRBV7-6 to TRBJ2-2; D perhaps matches TRBD1 (6 bases). Germline CDR1 SGHVS, CDR2 FNYEAQ. The CDR3 loop spans 14 amino acids. V lost 7 bases, J lost 10 bases, and 19 bases lay in between. The CDR3: CASNNGLDSVELFF. The CDR3 DNA follows: TGTGCCAGCAACAATGGCTTGGACAGCGTGGAGCTGTTTTTT.

The V and J genes are TRBV11-2 and TRBJ1-1, with TRBD1 as a possible D gene (5 bases). CDR3 length equals 12 residues. V was trimmed by 5 bases and J by 6 bases, leaving 10 bases between them. Germline V gene data show CDR1 as SGHAT and CDR2 as FQNNGV. DNA for the CDR3: TGTGCCAGCAGCCCACCGGGGGCTGAAGCTTTCTTT. This gives the protein CASSPPGAEAFF.

The genes are TRBV29-1 and TRBJ1-2; 10 positions agree with TRBD1. The J segment lost 2 bases and the V segment lost 4 bases, leaving 1 base of the junction unmatched. Looked up from germline, CDR1 is SQVTM and CDR2 is ANQGSEA. The CDR3 has 13 residues. Here the CDR3 reads CSVGDRGNYGYTF. In DNA, the CDR3 is TGCAGCGTTGGGGACAGGGGAAACTATGGCTACACCTTC. Supplemented by reference TRBV29-1 and TRBJ1-2, the full variable domain reads SAVISQKPSRDICQRGTSLTIQCQVDSQVTMMFWYRQQPGQSLTLIATANQGSEATYESGFVIDKFPISRPNLTFSTLTVSNMSPEDSSIYLCSVGDRGNYGYTFGSGTRLTVV.

The chain uses TRBV28 and TRBJ2-5; 7 bases are shared with TRBD1. The CDR3 consists of 16 residues. Per the germline V gene, CDR1 is MDHEN and CDR2 is SYDVKM. V shed 3 bases, J shed 4 bases, and the junction held 11 bases outside the gene matches. This chain's CDR3 is CASSFPGAGGRETQYF. The CDR3 region has the DNA TGTGCCAGCAGTTTCCCTGGGGCAGGGGGTAGAGAGACCCAGTACTTC.

The rearrangement uses TRBV5-1 and TRBJ1-1, with D unresolved. V shed 1 base and J shed 3 bases, with 16 bases lying between them. The CDR3 runs 16 residues. CDR1 and CDR2 (germline): SGHRS, YFSETQ. CDR3 bases: TGCGCCAGCAGCTTGATTCAAGGGCGGGTCGACACTGAAGCTTTCTTT. Translating gives CASSLIQGRVDTEAFF.

V and J are TRBV11-1 and TRBJ2-5; perhaps TRBD2 as D (6 bases). Germline V gene data show CDR1 as SGHAT and CDR2 as FQDESV (reference sequence). This CDR3 spans 12 amino acids. The germline V and J ends were trimmed by 6 bases and 5 bases, with 10 bases remaining between them. CDR3 in DNA: TGTGCCAGCAGACGGGACTCTGAGACCCAGTACTTC. The encoded protein is CASRRDSETQYF.

The gene calls are TRBV5-1 and TRBJ2-2, with D hard to call. Germline CDR1 and CDR2: SGHRS and YFSETQ. Trimming took 0 bases from V and 6 from J, leaving 6 bases between them. This CDR3 comprises 13 residues. The CDR3 spells CASSLAKAGELFF. CDR3 DNA sequence: TGCGCCAGCAGCTTGGCTAAAGCCGGGGAGCTGTTTTTT.